This TCR beta chain was sequenced for a study of T cells in Graves' hyperthyroidism and ophthalmopathy. The CDR3 regions of TCR beta were amplified from RNA transcripts. The HTBI primer set drove a first-round RT-PCR of the TCR CDR3. MiXCR, applied by TCRdb to the multiplex PCR reads, yields one record per CDR3 protein. Among over 250,000 distinct CDR3 sequences listed, less than 30% were seen once. Hyperthyroidism, newly diagnosed and lasting under 2 months, affected patients aged 18 to 65. Germline V gene lookup returns CDR1 MDHEN and CDR2 SYDVKM. V lost 5 bases and J lost 5; bases outside the gene matches: 7. CDR3 length: 16 residues. Many counts were recorded for this clonotype.

The sequence was collected from a man aged 35 to 55 with Graves' hyperthyroidism that later progressed to Graves' ophthalmopathy. The specimen sequenced was blood. This chain connects TRBV28 to TRBJ2-5; 14 bases agree with TRBD2. The CDR3 protein is CASSIPGTSGSETQYF. The CDR3 DNA reads as TGTGCCAGCAGTATCCCCGGGACTAGCGGGAGTGAGACCCAGTACTTC.